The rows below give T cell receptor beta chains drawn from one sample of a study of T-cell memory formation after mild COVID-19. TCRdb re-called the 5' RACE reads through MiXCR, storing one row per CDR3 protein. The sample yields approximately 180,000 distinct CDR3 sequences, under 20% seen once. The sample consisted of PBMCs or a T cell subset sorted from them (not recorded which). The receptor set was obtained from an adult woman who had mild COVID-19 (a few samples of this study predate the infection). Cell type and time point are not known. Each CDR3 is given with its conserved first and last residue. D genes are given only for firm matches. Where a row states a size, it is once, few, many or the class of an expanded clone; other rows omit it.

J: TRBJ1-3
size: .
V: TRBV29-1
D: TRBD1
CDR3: CSVGRAGGTHGNTIYF
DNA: TGCAGCGTTGGGAGGGCAGGGGGGACGCACGGAAACACCATATATTTT

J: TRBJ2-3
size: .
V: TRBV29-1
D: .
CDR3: CSSCPTTDTQYF
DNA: TGCAGCTCATGTCCTACTACAGATACGCAGTATTTT

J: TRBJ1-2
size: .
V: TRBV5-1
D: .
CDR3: CASSDDRAGGYTF
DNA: TGCGCCAGCAGCGATGATAGGGCGGGCGGCTACACCTTC

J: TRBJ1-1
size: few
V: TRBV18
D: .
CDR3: CASSPRAGMNTEAFF
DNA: TGTGCCAGCTCACCACGGGCAGGGATGAACACTGAAGCTTTCTTT

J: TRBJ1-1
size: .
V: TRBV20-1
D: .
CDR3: CSTMGALDTEAFF
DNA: TGCAGTACCATGGGAGCACTGGACACTGAAGCTTTCTTT

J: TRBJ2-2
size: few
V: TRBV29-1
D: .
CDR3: CSAEGRSNTGELFF
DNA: TGCAGCGCTGAGGGGCGGAGTAACACCGGGGAGCTGTTTTTT

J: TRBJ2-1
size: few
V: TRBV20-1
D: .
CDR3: CSAGLGGTKTNEQFF
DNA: TGCAGTGCTGGATTGGGCGGAACCAAGACCAATGAGCAGTTCTTC

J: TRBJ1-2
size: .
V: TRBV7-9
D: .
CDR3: CASSPDGTVTF
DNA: TGTGCCAGCAGCCCGGACGGAACGGTTACCTTC

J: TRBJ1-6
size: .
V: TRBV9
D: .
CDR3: CASSPQSSYNSPLHF
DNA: TGTGCCAGCAGCCCGCAGAGCTCCTATAATTCACCCCTCCACTTT

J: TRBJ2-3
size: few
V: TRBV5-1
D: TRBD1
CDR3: CASSSADRADTQYF
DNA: TGCGCCAGCAGCTCAGCGGACAGGGCAGATACGCAGTATTTT

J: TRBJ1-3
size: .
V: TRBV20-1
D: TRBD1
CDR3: CSASPTGEGDTIYF
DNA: TGCAGTGCTAGCCCGACAGGGGAGGGAGACACCATATATTTT

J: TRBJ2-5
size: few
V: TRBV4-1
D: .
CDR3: CASSHALVETQYF
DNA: TGCGCCAGCAGCCACGCGTTAGTAGAGACCCAGTACTTC

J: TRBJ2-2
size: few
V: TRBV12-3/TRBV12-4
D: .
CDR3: CASNQGTNTGELFF
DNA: TGTGCCAGCAACCAGGGGACGAACACCGGGGAGCTGTTTTTT

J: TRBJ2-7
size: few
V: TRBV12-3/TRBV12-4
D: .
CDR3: CASSQDYAEQYF
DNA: TGTGCCAGCAGCCAGGACTATGCGGAGCAGTACTTC

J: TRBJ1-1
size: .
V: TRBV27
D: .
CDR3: CASSPRVLFMNTEAFF
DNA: TGTGCCAGCAGTCCCCGGGTCCTGTTCATGAACACTGAAGCTTTCTTT

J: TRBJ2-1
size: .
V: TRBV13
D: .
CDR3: CASSYQLGRAPFF
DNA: TGTGCCAGCAGCTATCAGCTAGGCAGGGCGCCGTTCTTC

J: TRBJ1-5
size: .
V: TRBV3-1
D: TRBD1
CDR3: CASSHGTAYQPQHF
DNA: TGTGCCAGCAGCCACGGGACAGCGTATCAGCCCCAGCATTTT

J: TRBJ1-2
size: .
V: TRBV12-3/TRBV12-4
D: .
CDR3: CASSLEQRSYGYTF
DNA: TGTGCCAGCAGTTTAGAGCAGCGGTCCTATGGCTACACCTTC

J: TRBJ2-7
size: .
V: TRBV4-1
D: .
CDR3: CASSQGRGTSYEQYF
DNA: TGCGCCAGCAGCCAAGGACGGGGGACTTCCTACGAGCAGTACTTC

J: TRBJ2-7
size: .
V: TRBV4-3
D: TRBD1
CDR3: CASSQDRGMYEQYF
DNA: TGCGCCAGCAGCCAGGACAGGGGGATGTACGAGCAGTACTTC

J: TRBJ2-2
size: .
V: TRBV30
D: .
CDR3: CAWSVEGTVNTGELFF
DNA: TGTGCCTGGAGTGTAGAGGGGACGGTGAACACCGGGGAGCTGTTTTTT

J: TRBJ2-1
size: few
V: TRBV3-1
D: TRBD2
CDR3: CASSPSSGGPNEQFF
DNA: TGTGCCAGCAGCCCAAGCTCGGGGGGGCCGAATGAGCAGTTCTTC

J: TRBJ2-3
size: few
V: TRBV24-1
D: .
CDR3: CATSERSTDTQYF
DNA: TGTGCCACCAGTGAGCGGAGCACAGATACGCAGTATTTT

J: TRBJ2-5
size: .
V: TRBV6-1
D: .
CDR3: CASRLETQYF
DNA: TGTGCCAGCAGATTAGAGACCCAGTACTTC

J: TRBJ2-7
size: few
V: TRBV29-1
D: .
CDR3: CSVEDPLSYEQYF
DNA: TGCAGCGTTGAAGATCCCCTCTCCTACGAGCAGTACTTC

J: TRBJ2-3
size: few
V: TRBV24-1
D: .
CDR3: CATSRGPGTDTQYF
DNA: TGTGCCACGTCCCGGGGGCCAGGAACAGATACGCAGTATTTT

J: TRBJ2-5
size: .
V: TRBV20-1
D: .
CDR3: CSASHLEGGSETQYF
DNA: TGCAGTGCTAGTCATCTAGAAGGGGGGTCAGAGACCCAGTACTTC

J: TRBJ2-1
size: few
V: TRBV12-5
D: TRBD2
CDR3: CASGPSLSSGTYNEQFF
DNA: TGTGCTAGTGGCCCCTCCCTCTCTAGCGGGACCTACAATGAGCAGTTCTTC

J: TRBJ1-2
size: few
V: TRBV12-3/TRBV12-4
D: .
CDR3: CASSLGGGGYGYTF
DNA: TGTGCCAGCAGTTTGGGTGGAGGGGGCTATGGCTACACCTTC

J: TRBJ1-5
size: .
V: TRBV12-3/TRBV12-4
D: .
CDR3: CASSLVGRKSNQPQHF
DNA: TGTGCCAGCAGCCTCGTTGGAAGGAAGAGCAATCAGCCCCAGCATTTT

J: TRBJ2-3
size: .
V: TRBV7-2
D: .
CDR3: CASSLSGADSSTDTQYF
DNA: TGTGCCAGCAGCTTATCGGGGGCCGACTCTAGCACAGATACGCAGTATTTT

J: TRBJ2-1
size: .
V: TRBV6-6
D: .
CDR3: CATRATGNEQFF
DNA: TGTGCCACCCGAGCGACTGGCAATGAGCAGTTCTTC

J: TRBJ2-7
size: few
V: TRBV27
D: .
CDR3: CASSLFGPAPYEQYF
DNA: TGTGCCAGCAGTTTATTCGGCCCAGCCCCCTACGAGCAGTACTTC

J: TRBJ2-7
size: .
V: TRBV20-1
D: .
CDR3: CSARTAASYEQYF
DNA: TGCAGTGCTAGGACAGCAGCATCCTACGAGCAGTACTTC

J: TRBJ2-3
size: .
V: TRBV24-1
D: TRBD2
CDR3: CATSGPGLAADTQYF
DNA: TGTGCCACCAGTGGGCCGGGACTAGCGGCAGATACGCAGTATTTT

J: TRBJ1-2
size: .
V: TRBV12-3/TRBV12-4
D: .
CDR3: CASSWGDGYGYTF
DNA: TGTGCCAGCAGTTGGGGGGATGGGTATGGCTACACCTTC

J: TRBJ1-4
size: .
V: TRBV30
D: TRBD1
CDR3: CAWSAGQTEKLFF
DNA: TGTGCCTGGAGTGCGGGACAGACAGAAAAACTGTTTTTT

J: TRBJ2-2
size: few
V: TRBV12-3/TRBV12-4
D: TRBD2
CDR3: CASSAGTSGSTGELFF
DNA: TGTGCCAGCAGTGCAGGGACTAGCGGGAGCACCGGGGAGCTGTTTTTT

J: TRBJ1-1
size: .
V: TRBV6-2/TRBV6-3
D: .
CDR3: CASIKTPKAEAFF
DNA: TGTGCCAGCATTAAGACCCCTAAGGCTGAAGCTTTCTTT

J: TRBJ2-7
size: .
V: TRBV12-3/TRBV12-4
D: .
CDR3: CASSLEGRAYEQYF
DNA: TGTGCCAGCAGTTTAGAGGGCAGGGCCTACGAGCAGTACTTC

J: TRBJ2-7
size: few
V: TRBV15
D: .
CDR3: CATSRRGSDEQYF
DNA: TGTGCCACCAGCAGGAGGGGGAGTGACGAGCAGTACTTC

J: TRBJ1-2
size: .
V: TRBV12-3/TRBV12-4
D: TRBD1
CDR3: CASRDREVDGYTF
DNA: TGTGCCAGCAGAGACAGGGAAGTGGATGGCTACACCTTC

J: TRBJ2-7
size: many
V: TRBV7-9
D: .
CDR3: CASNEGQGTYEQYF
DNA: TGTGCCAGCAACGAAGGTCAGGGTACCTACGAGCAGTACTTC

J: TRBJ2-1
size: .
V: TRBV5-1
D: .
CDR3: CASSSAGSSYNEQFF
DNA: TGCGCCAGCTCCTCCGCAGGAAGCTCCTACAATGAGCAGTTCTTC

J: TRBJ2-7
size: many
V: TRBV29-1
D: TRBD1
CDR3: CSVEAGQGMHEQYF
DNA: TGCAGCGTTGAAGCGGGACAGGGAATGCACGAGCAGTACTTC

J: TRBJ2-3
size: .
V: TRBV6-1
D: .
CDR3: CASSEKYTQYF
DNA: TGTGCCAGCAGTGAGAAGTATACGCAGTATTTT

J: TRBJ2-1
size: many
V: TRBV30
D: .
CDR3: CAWSSGVPYNEQFF
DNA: TGTGCCTGGAGTTCGGGGGTACCCTACAATGAGCAGTTCTTC

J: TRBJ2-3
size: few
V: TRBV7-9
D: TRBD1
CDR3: CASSLGQGLADTQYF
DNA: TGTGCCAGCAGCTTAGGACAGGGGTTAGCAGATACGCAGTATTTT

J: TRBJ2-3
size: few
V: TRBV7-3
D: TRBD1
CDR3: CASSLGTVWTDTQYF
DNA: TGTGCCAGCAGCTTGGGGACAGTCTGGACAGATACGCAGTATTTT

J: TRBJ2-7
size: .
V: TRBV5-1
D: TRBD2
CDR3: CASSLETSGAHEQYF
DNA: TGCGCCAGCAGCTTGGAAACTAGCGGGGCCCACGAGCAGTACTTC

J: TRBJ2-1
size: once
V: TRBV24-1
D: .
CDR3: CATSALPGSSREQFF
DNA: TGTGCCACCAGTGCCCTCCCAGGTAGTTCAAGGGAGCAGTTCTTC

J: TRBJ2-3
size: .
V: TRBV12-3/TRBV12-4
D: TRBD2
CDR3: CASSSVTSGSNTQYF
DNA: TGTGCCAGCAGTTCAGTTACTAGCGGGAGTAATACGCAGTATTTT

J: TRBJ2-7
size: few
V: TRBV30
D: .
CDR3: CAWVRGSTYEQYF
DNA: TGTGCCTGGGTGAGGGGGAGCACCTACGAGCAGTACTTC